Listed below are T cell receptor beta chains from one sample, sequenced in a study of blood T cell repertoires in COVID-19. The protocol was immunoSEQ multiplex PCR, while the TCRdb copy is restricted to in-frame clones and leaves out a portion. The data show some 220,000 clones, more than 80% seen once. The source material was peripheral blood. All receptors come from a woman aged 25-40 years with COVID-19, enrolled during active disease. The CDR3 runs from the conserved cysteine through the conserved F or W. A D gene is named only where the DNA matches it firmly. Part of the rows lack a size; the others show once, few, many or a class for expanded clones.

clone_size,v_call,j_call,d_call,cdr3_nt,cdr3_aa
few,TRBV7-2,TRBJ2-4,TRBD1,TGTGCCAGCAGCTTCGGACAGGGAAACATTCAGTACTTC,CASSFGQGNIQYF
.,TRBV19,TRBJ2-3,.,TGTGCCAGTAGTATCCAGACAGGCGCCTTCGTAGATACGCAGTATTTT,CASSIQTGAFVDTQYF
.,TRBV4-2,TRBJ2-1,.,TGTGCCAGCAGCCGAGACTACCTCCCGTACAATGAGCAGTTCTTC,CASSRDYLPYNEQFF
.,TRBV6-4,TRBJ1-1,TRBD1,TGTGCCAGCAGATCGAGCAGGGGGCCAACTGAAGCTTTCTTT,CASRSSRGPTEAFF
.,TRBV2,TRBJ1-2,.,TGTGCCAGCTCACGACAGGAAAATGGCTACACCTTC,CASSRQENGYTF
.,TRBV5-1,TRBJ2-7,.,TGCGCCAGCAGCGGACAGACCTACGAGCAGTACTTC,CASSGQTYEQYF
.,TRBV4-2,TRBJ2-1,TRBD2,TGTGCCAGCAGCCAAGTAGGCTCAGGGAGGGGCCTCTCCTACAATGAGCAGTTCTTC,CASSQVGSGRGLSYNEQFF
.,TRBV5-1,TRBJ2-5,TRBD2,TGCGCCAGCAGGGAGACTAGCCGGGAGACCCAGTACTTC,CASRETSRETQYF
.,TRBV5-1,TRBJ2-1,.,TGCGCCAGCAGCTTAGCGGCGGAGGCGGGAGAGCAGTTCTTC,CASSLAAEAGEQFF
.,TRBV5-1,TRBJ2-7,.,TGCGCCAGCAGCCTACGACCAGAGGCCTACTACGAGCAGTACTTC,CASSLRPEAYYEQYF
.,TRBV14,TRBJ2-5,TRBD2,TGTGCCAGCAGCCTGGGACTAGCGGGAGTGGAGACCCAGTACTTC,CASSLGLAGVETQYF
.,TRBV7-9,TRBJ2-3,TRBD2,TGTGCCAGCAGCATACTTCCCGGGACTAGCGCGACAGATACGCAGTATTTT,CASSILPGTSATDTQYF
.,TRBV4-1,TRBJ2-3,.,TGCGCCAGCAGCCGACTCCCAGCGGACACAGATACGCAGTATTTT,CASSRLPADTDTQYF
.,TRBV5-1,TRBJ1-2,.,TGCGCCAGCTCTCTACAGATTCGTTATGGCTACACCTTC,CASSLQIRYGYTF
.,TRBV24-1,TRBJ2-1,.,TGTGCCACCAGTGATTTGCGGAATGAGCAGTTCTTC,CATSDLRNEQFF
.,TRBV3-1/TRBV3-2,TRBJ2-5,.,TGTGCCAGCAGCCAAGAAAATAGCCGACCTAGGCAAGAGACCCAGTACTTC,CASSQENSRPRQETQYF
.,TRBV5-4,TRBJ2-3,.,TGTGCCAGCAGCATGAGAGGCGCAGATACGCAGTATTTT,CASSMRGADTQYF
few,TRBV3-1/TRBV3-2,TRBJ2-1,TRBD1,TGTGCCAGCAGCCAGGGACAGAATGAGCAGTTCTTC,CASSQGQNEQFF
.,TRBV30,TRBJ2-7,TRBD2,TGTGCCTGGTCCTATGGGGGGGATTCCTACGAGCAGTACTTC,CAWSYGGDSYEQYF
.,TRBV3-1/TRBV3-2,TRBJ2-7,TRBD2,TGTGCCAGCAGCCAGTGGGAGGGACGACCCTACGAGCAGTACTTC,CASSQWEGRPYEQYF
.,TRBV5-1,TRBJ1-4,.,TGCGCCAGCAGCTTGGGCAGGGGCCAGGGGGAAAAACTGTTTTTT,CASSLGRGQGEKLFF
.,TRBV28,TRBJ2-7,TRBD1,TGTGCCAGCATCAGGGGGACAAGGCTGGACGAGCAGTACTTC,CASIRGTRLDEQYF
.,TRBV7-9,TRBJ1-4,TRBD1,TGTGCCAGCAGCTTAGAAGGACAGGGTGGTGAAAAACTGTTTTTT,CASSLEGQGGEKLFF
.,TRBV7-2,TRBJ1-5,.,TGTGCCAGCAGCCTAGTCGAGGATAGCAATCAGCCCCAGCATTTT,CASSLVEDSNQPQHF
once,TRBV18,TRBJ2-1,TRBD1,TGTGCCAGCTCACCACGTCCCGGGACAGGAGACAATGAGCAGTTCTTC,CASSPRPGTGDNEQFF
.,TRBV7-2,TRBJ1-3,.,TGTGCCAGCAGCTTAGAAGAGTTGCAACTGGGAAACACCATATATTTT,CASSLEELQLGNTIYF
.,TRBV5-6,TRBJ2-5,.,TGTGCCAGCAGCTTGAGAACTACAGGGAGTGGGGAGACCCAGTACTTC,CASSLRTTGSGETQYF
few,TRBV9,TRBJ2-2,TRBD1,TGTGCCAGCAGCGTTGACAGGGGGCCGAGTACCGGGGAGCTGTTTTTT,CASSVDRGPSTGELFF
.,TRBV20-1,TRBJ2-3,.,TGCAGTGCTAGTCCGGGGAATACGCAGTATTTT,CSASPGNTQYF
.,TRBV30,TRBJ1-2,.,TGTGCCTGGAGTGTTGGGCAGTTTTATGGCTACACCTTC,CAWSVGQFYGYTF
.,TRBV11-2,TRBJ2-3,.,.,CASSFGPGQSTDTQYF
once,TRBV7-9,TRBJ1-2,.,TGTGCCAGCAGCTTAGAAACGGACTATGGCTACACCTTC,CASSLETDYGYTF
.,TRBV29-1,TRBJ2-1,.,TGCAGCGGCCAGGGTGTTATGGGTTACAATGAGCAGTTCTTC,CSGQGVMGYNEQFF
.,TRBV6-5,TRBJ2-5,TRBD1,TGTGCCAGCAACAGGGACAGGGACGAGACCCAGTACTTC,CASNRDRDETQYF
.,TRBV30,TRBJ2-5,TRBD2,TGTGCCTGGAGTTGGGCAGGGAGGGGGACCCAGTACTTC,CAWSWAGRGTQYF
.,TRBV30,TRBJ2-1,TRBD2,TGTGCCTGGAGACGGGGGGGGATAAACTACAATGAGCAGTTCTTC,CAWRRGGINYNEQFF
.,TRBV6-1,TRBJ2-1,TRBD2,TGTGCCAGCAGTGAAGGGACTAGCGGGAGCAATGAGCAGTTCTTC,CASSEGTSGSNEQFF
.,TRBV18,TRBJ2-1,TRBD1,TGTGCCAGCTCACCAGAGGGACAGGGTATCTCCTACAATGAGCAGTTCTTC,CASSPEGQGISYNEQFF
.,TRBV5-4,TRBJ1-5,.,TGTGCCAGCAGCTTGGGTGCCACGGAGCCCCAGCATTTT,CASSLGATEPQHF
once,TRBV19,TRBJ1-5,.,TGTGCCAGTAGGAGTGTCCGGAATCAGCCCCAGCATTTT,CASRSVRNQPQHF